A selection of T cell receptor beta chains follows, all from one sample in a study of control samples from healthy donors and cancer patients. Data came from immunoSEQ multiplex PCR; TCRdb stores just in-frame clones and leaves some out. The repertoire holds almost 40,000 clones, 80% to 90% seen once, with around a fifth in the top ten. The sample taken for sequencing was PBMCs. The receptors originated from a woman in her sixties with lung cancer. Each CDR3 is given with its conserved first and last residue. A D gene is named only where the DNA matches it firmly. Rows may omit the clone size; those that give it use once, few, many or a size class.

CDR3 length: 15; D gene: .; clone size: .; V gene: TRBV9; J gene: TRBJ2-7; CDR3 DNA: TGTGCCAGCAGCCTCGGGGAACAGGTCCACGCCACCCCGGTCTTC; CDR3 protein: CASSLGEQVHATPVF
CDR3 length: 16; D gene: .; clone size: .; V gene: TRBV3-1/TRBV3-2; J gene: TRBJ2-3; CDR3 DNA: TGTGCCAGCAGCCAAGATGAGACTAAGGAATCGGATACGCAGTATTTT; CDR3 protein: CASSQDETKESDTQYF
CDR3 length: 12; D gene: .; clone size: .; V gene: TRBV12-5; J gene: TRBJ2-7; CDR3 DNA: TGTGCTAGTGGTTTTTCCCGTCACGAGCAGTACTTC; CDR3 protein: CASGFSRHEQYF
CDR3 length: 13; D gene: .; clone size: few; V gene: TRBV7-3; J gene: TRBJ1-1; CDR3 DNA: TGTGCCAGCAGCTTAACGCAGCGGGCTGAAGCTTTCTTT; CDR3 protein: CASSLTQRAEAFF
CDR3 length: 16; D gene: .; clone size: .; V gene: TRBV29-1; J gene: TRBJ2-2; CDR3 DNA: TGCAGCGTTGTCCCCCTCTCGCAAGGGAACACCGGGGAGCTGTTTTTT; CDR3 protein: CSVVPLSQGNTGELFF
CDR3 length: 13; D gene: TRBD1; clone size: .; V gene: TRBV3-1/TRBV3-2; J gene: TRBJ1-1; CDR3 DNA: TGTGCCAGCAGCCAAGCAGGGGGCACTGAAGCTTTCTTT; CDR3 protein: CASSQAGGTEAFF
CDR3 length: 14; D gene: TRBD1; clone size: once; V gene: TRBV29-1; J gene: TRBJ2-3; CDR3 DNA: TGCAGCGTTGGGGGGACAGGGGACACAGATACGCAGTATTTT; CDR3 protein: CSVGGTGDTDTQYF
CDR3 length: 11; D gene: .; clone size: .; V gene: TRBV29-1; J gene: TRBJ2-5; CDR3 DNA: TGCAGCCTGGCCCAGGAAGGGACCCAGTACTTC; CDR3 protein: CSLAQEGTQYF
CDR3 length: 16; D gene: TRBD2; clone size: .; V gene: TRBV14; J gene: TRBJ2-7; CDR3 DNA: TGTGCCAGCAGCCCTTTAGCGGGGGCCGTCTCCTACGAGCAGTACTTC; CDR3 protein: CASSPLAGAVSYEQYF
CDR3 length: 12; D gene: .; clone size: once; V gene: TRBV12-5; J gene: TRBJ1-2; CDR3 DNA: TGTGCTAGTGGACAGTCGAACTATGGCTACACCTTC; CDR3 protein: CASGQSNYGYTF
CDR3 length: 16; D gene: .; clone size: .; V gene: TRBV21-1; J gene: TRBJ1-3; CDR3 DNA: TGTGCCAGCAGCCCGGCAGGCGCCCTCTCTGGAAACACCATATATTTT; CDR3 protein: CASSPAGALSGNTIYF
CDR3 length: 16; D gene: .; clone size: .; V gene: TRBV4-1; J gene: TRBJ1-1; CDR3 DNA: TGCGCCAGCAGCCAAGAAAACGGTGGCATGAACACTGAAGCTTTCTTT; CDR3 protein: CASSQENGGMNTEAFF
CDR3 length: 13; D gene: .; clone size: .; V gene: TRBV6-2/TRBV6-3; J gene: TRBJ1-1; CDR3 DNA: TGTGCCAGCAGTTTGGAGGGACACACTGAAGCTTTCTTT; CDR3 protein: CASSLEGHTEAFF
CDR3 length: 11; D gene: .; clone size: once; V gene: TRBV29-1; J gene: TRBJ1-1; CDR3 DNA: TGCAGCGTACAGATGAACACTGAAGCTTTCTTT; CDR3 protein: CSVQMNTEAFF
CDR3 length: 11; D gene: .; clone size: .; V gene: TRBV27; J gene: TRBJ2-1; CDR3 DNA: TGTGCCAGCAGCCGTTACAATGAGCAGTTCTTC; CDR3 protein: CASSRYNEQFF
CDR3 length: 13; D gene: .; clone size: .; V gene: TRBV5-6; J gene: TRBJ2-1; CDR3 DNA: TGTGCCAGCAGCTTGGACAGGGTGAATGAGCAGTTCTTC; CDR3 protein: CASSLDRVNEQFF
CDR3 length: 12; D gene: .; clone size: .; V gene: TRBV1; J gene: TRBJ2-7; CDR3 DNA: TGCACCAGCAGCCGTGACAACTACGAGCAGTACTTC; CDR3 protein: CTSSRDNYEQYF
CDR3 length: 13; D gene: .; clone size: .; V gene: TRBV7-9; J gene: TRBJ1-1; CDR3 DNA: TGTGCCAGCAGCTTAGAAGGGGGAACTGAAGCTTTCTTT; CDR3 protein: CASSLEGGTEAFF
CDR3 length: 16; D gene: .; clone size: .; V gene: TRBV6-5; J gene: TRBJ2-5; CDR3 DNA: TGTGCCAGCAGTTACTCGTCATCCCAGGGAGGAGAGACCCAGTACTTC; CDR3 protein: CASSYSSSQGGETQYF
CDR3 length: 14; D gene: TRBD1; clone size: .; V gene: TRBV6-5; J gene: TRBJ1-1; CDR3 DNA: TGTGCCAGCAGTTCCAGGGGGGTGAACACTGAAGCTTTCTTT; CDR3 protein: CASSSRGVNTEAFF
CDR3 length: 14; D gene: TRBD1; clone size: once; V gene: TRBV11-2; J gene: TRBJ1-6; CDR3 DNA: TGTGCCAGCAGACTAACAGGGGGTAATTCACCCCTCCACTTT; CDR3 protein: CASRLTGGNSPLHF
CDR3 length: 13; D gene: .; clone size: .; V gene: TRBV2; J gene: TRBJ1-2; CDR3 DNA: TGTGCCGGAGCCCGGTACCAGGGGCTGGGCTACACCTTC; CDR3 protein: CAGARYQGLGYTF
CDR3 length: 11; D gene: .; clone size: .; V gene: TRBV6-5; J gene: TRBJ1-1; CDR3 DNA: TGTGCCAGCTTAAGACAGTCTGAAGCTTTCTTT; CDR3 protein: CASLRQSEAFF
CDR3 length: 16; D gene: TRBD2; clone size: .; V gene: TRBV3-1/TRBV3-2; J gene: TRBJ2-7; CDR3 DNA: TGTGCCAGCAGCCAATCGGGTCCTAGCGGTGACTACGAGCAGTACTTC; CDR3 protein: CASSQSGPSGDYEQYF
CDR3 length: 15; D gene: .; clone size: .; V gene: TRBV15; J gene: TRBJ1-1; CDR3 DNA: TGTGCCACCAGCAGAGTTGGGGTCGGGAACACTGAAGCTTTCTTT; CDR3 protein: CATSRVGVGNTEAFF
CDR3 length: 14; D gene: .; clone size: .; V gene: TRBV7-9; J gene: TRBJ2-6; CDR3 DNA: TGTGCCAGCAGCCCAGGGTCTGGGGCCAACGTCCTGACTTTC; CDR3 protein: CASSPGSGANVLTF
CDR3 length: 12; D gene: TRBD2; clone size: .; V gene: TRBV12-3/TRBV12-4; J gene: TRBJ2-1; CDR3 DNA: TGTGCCACCAGCGGGATGGGCTATGAGCAGTTCTTC; CDR3 protein: CATSGMGYEQFF
CDR3 length: 15; D gene: .; clone size: .; V gene: TRBV5-4; J gene: TRBJ2-3; CDR3 DNA: TGTGCCAGCACCACGTCTAGGGGGATGGGAAATACGCAGTATTTT; CDR3 protein: CASTTSRGMGNTQYF
CDR3 length: 14; D gene: .; clone size: once; V gene: TRBV5-1; J gene: TRBJ1-1; CDR3 DNA: TGCGCCAGCCACAAGACCCAGGCTAACACTGAAGCTTTCTTT; CDR3 protein: CASHKTQANTEAFF
CDR3 length: 15; D gene: .; clone size: .; V gene: TRBV27; J gene: TRBJ1-1; CDR3 DNA: TGTGCCAGCAGTCCCTTAGTGTCACAGGGCACTGAAGCTTTCTTT; CDR3 protein: CASSPLVSQGTEAFF
CDR3 length: 15; D gene: .; clone size: .; V gene: TRBV7-2; J gene: TRBJ2-7; CDR3 DNA: TGTGCCAGCAGCTTAGGTCCCACAGGAGCCTACGAGCAGTACTTC; CDR3 protein: CASSLGPTGAYEQYF
CDR3 length: 14; D gene: TRBD2; clone size: once; V gene: TRBV7-2; J gene: TRBJ2-7; CDR3 DNA: TGTGCCAGTGGGCGGGGACTAGCAGCCTACGAGCAGTACTTC; CDR3 protein: CASGRGLAAYEQYF
CDR3 length: 14; D gene: .; clone size: .; V gene: TRBV9; J gene: TRBJ2-2; CDR3 DNA: TGTGCCAGCAGCGTAGCTCCTAACACCGGGGAGCTGTTTTTT; CDR3 protein: CASSVAPNTGELFF
CDR3 length: 14; D gene: .; clone size: .; V gene: TRBV6-4; J gene: TRBJ1-4; CDR3 DNA: TGTGCCAGCAGTGACCGTGGAACTAATGAAAAACTGTTTTTT; CDR3 protein: CASSDRGTNEKLFF
CDR3 length: 13; D gene: .; clone size: .; V gene: TRBV14; J gene: TRBJ1-1; CDR3 DNA: TGTGCCAGCAGCCAAGGCGCGAACACTGAAGCTTTCTTT; CDR3 protein: CASSQGANTEAFF
CDR3 length: 13; D gene: .; clone size: .; V gene: TRBV12-3/TRBV12-4; J gene: TRBJ1-1; CDR3 DNA: TGTGCCAGCAGTCCCTGGGAGAACACTGAAGCTTTCTTT; CDR3 protein: CASSPWENTEAFF
CDR3 length: 13; D gene: .; clone size: .; V gene: TRBV6-5; J gene: TRBJ1-2; CDR3 DNA: TGTGCCAGCAGTCTACAATCCCTGGGAGGCTACACCTTC; CDR3 protein: CASSLQSLGGYTF
CDR3 length: 13; D gene: .; clone size: .; V gene: TRBV11-2; J gene: TRBJ2-5; CDR3 DNA: TGTGCCAGCAGCCAGGAGAGGGGAGAGACCCAGTACTTC; CDR3 protein: CASSQERGETQYF
CDR3 length: 13; D gene: .; clone size: .; V gene: TRBV6-5; J gene: TRBJ2-7; CDR3 DNA: TGTGCCAGCAGTAACAGAGACACCTACGAGCAGTACTTC; CDR3 protein: CASSNRDTYEQYF